This T cell receptor beta chain was profiled in a study of human T cells and chemical hapten exposure. Turning to the study itself: Patch tests applied 0.01% DPC to the upper back and were scored after 6 days. The study traced per-sample TCR yield variation mainly to small differences in pooled library volumes. General study findings and limits: Versus controls, significantly more large CDR3 similarity clusters arose from expanded TCRs.

At least ten counts were recorded for this clonotype. The antigen is undetermined. In TCRdb, the RACE reads were re-called with MiXCR into one record per CDR3 protein. The repertoire consists of around 300,000 distinct CDR3 sequences, with 7.5% to 8% occurring once and the leading ten covering more than 1%. Time point noted: pre-sensitization, week 0. The treatment: therapeutic diphenylcyclopropenone sensitization with weekly scalp DPC. Investigators collected blood before applying each patch test. The CDR3 has 13 residues. The junction had 5 bases not matched to a gene; V was cut back by 4 bases and J by 6 bases.

The chain links TRBV12-3 or TRBV12-4 to TRBJ2-7; the match to TRBD1 covers 8 bases. This clonotype was obtained from a man aged 18-30 years with alopecia areata. Some clones in this sample may be carry-over from other donors' samples. The sequencing used whole blood, collected in connection with sensitization to the hapten diphenylcyclopropenone (DPC). In DNA, the CDR3 is TGTGCCAGCAGTTCGACAGGGGTCGGCGAGCAGTACTTC. Residues: CASSSTGVGEQYF.